What follows are 15 T cell receptor beta chains derived from one specimen sequenced in a study of T cell responses to AZD1222 COVID-19 vaccine. The data were produced by immunoSEQ multiplex PCR, yet TCRdb's version contains in-frame clones alone and is incomplete. This sample has approximately 160,000 clones, with about 90% found just once. Sequencing was performed on peripheral blood, taken 28 days after the second AZD1222 dose. Every receptor here comes from an adult who received the AZD1222 COVID-19 vaccine.

The chain joins TRBV19 to TRBJ2-2, with 8 nucleotides matching TRBD1. V was pared by 3 bases and J by 6 bases, with 3 bases of the junction left unmatched. Germline CDR1 and CDR2: LNHDA and SQIVND (reference sequence). CDR3 length equals 14 residues. The CDR3 DNA sequence: TGTGCCAGTAGTATCCAGGGGGCGCCCGGGGAGCTGTTTTTT. Translated, it gives CASSIQGAPGELFF.

CDR3 coding DNA: TGTGCCAGCAGCGCGACTAGAGATGGTGAGCAGTTCTTC. It encodes CASSATRDGEQFF. This chain links TRBV7-3 with TRBJ2-1, with a weak D call TRBD2 (6 bases). V was clipped by 5 bases and J by 9 bases, with 14 bases between them. This CDR3 is built from 13 residues. Germline V gene lookup returns CDR1 SGHTA and CDR2 FQGTGA. The whole variable domain, filled in from reference TRBV7-3 and TRBJ2-1, reads GAGVSQTPSNKVTEKGKYVELRCDPISGHTALYWYRQSLGQGPEFLIYFQGTGAADDSGLPNDRFFAVRPEGSVSTLKIQRTERGDSAVYLCASSATRDGEQFFGPGTRLTVL.

The CDR3 DNA is TGTGCCAGCAGTTACACGGGGGCCATAAACTATGGCTACACCTTC. It encodes CASSYTGAINYGYTF. The V gene is TRBV6-5, the J gene TRBJ1-2, with D maybe TRBD1 (6 bases). This CDR3 has 15 amino acids. CDR1 is MNHEY, CDR2 SVGAGI, per germline. Trimming stripped 2 bases from V and 2 bases from J, with 12 bases between.

This chain connects TRBV6-6 to TRBJ2-5; 13 bases agree with TRBD2. The trim removed 5 bases at V and 0 bases at J, leaving 9 bases unmatched. The CDR3 is made up of 18 amino acids. Germline CDR1 is MNHNY and CDR2 is SVGAGI (reference sequence). Written as DNA, the CDR3 is TGTGCCAGCAGTCGTCTACTAGCGGGGGGGCTGGACCAAGAGACCCAGTACTTC. This encodes CASSRLLAGGLDQETQYF.

This clone was seen a single time. V and J are TRBV10-3 and TRBJ2-1, with 13 bases that match TRBD2. This CDR3 is built from 16 residues. Trimming removed 4 bases from V and 8 bases from J; junction bases left unmatched: 8. From germline, CDR1 is ENHRY and CDR2 SYGVKD. The CDR3 here is CAISASGTSGVDEQFF. The CDR3 DNA is TGTGCCATCAGTGCCTCCGGGACTAGCGGGGTAGATGAGCAGTTCTTC.

The J gene is TRBJ1-2, the V gene TRBV10-3, with TRBD1 as a possible D gene (6 bases). The V end was cut by 10 bases, the J end by 6 bases, with 21 bases between. CDR3 length: 14 residues. The germline CDR1 and CDR2 sequences are ENHRY and SYGVKD. CDR3: CATEKQAGGDGYTF. CDR3 in DNA: TGTGCCACCGAAAAACAGGCCGGGGGCGATGGCTACACCTTC.

This clone was detected a few times. The rearrangement joins TRBV4-1 to TRBJ1-5; 7 bases map to TRBD1. Unmatched junction bases numbered 12, after V lost 4 bases and J lost 6 bases. This CDR3 is built from 16 residues. Germline loops: CDR1 MGHRA, CDR2 YSYEKL. CDR3 sequence: CASSPYGGGASQPQHF. Here the CDR3 DNA reads TGCGCCAGCAGCCCCTACGGAGGGGGCGCGAGTCAGCCCCAGCATTTT.

As DNA, the CDR3 is TGTGCCAGCAGTTTAAAGACGGGTTACAATGAGCAGTTCTTC. Its protein is CASSLKTGYNEQFF. The chain employs TRBV6-5 and TRBJ2-1; D remains unclear. Germline assignment: CDR1 MNHEY and CDR2 SVGAGI. The CDR3 is made up of 14 amino acids. V was cut by 4 bases and J by 4 bases, with 11 bases left in between.

The V call is TRBV10-3, the J call TRBJ2-7; 10 bases fit TRBD1. Germline CDR1 and CDR2: ENHRY and SYGVKD. The CDR3 covers 14 residues. Trimming at V came to 7 bases and at J to 7 bases, leaving 10 bases not matched to a gene. Here the CDR3 DNA reads TGTGCCATCACCAGGGGACAGGGGCAGGGAGAGCAGTACTTC. Protein sequence: CAITRGQGQGEQYF.

The chain recombines TRBV14 with TRBJ1-2, with D unclear. CDR1 and CDR2 (germline): SGHDN, FVKESK. V dropped 0 bases and J dropped 6 bases, with 14 bases sitting between them. The CDR3 runs 15 residues. The DNA of the CDR3 is TGTGCCAGCAGCCAAGAAGTTCGGGGAAACAATGGCTACACCTTC. This gives the protein CASSQEVRGNNGYTF.

The chain is built from TRBV5-4 and TRBJ2-7; 8 bases line up with TRBD1. The CDR3 extends over 15 amino acids. The germline V gene has CDR1 SGHNT and CDR2 YYREEE (reference sequence). V gave up 4 bases and J gave up 0 bases; unmatched junction bases: 6. The DNA for the CDR3 is TGTGCCAGCAGCGCCAAACAGGGGGGCTCCTACGAGCAGTACTTC. This codes for CASSAKQGGSYEQYF.

Only one count was recorded for this clone. J is TRBJ1-6 and V is TRBV18, with a tentative D call TRBD1 (5 bases). The V gene's germline CDR1 is KGHSH and CDR2 LQKENI. CDR3 size: 15 residues. V was pared by 3 bases and J by 5 bases, with 11 bases between. In DNA form, the CDR3 reads TGTGCCAGCTCACCTTATACGGGGGATAATTCACCCCTCCACTTT. Residues: CASSPYTGDNSPLHF.

CDR3 sequence reads: CASSRDGRPNSPLHF. The CDR3, as DNA: TGCGCCAGCAGCCGAGACGGACGGCCCAATTCACCCCTCCACTTT. The rearrangement joins TRBV5-1 to TRBJ1-6; D call uncertain. CDR3 size: 15 residues. V was cut by 4 bases and J by 7 bases, with 15 bases left in between. Per germline, CDR1 SGHRS and CDR2 YFSETQ.

This clone has ten or more counts. CDR3 residues: CASSRWPGGYNSPLHF. The CDR3 nucleotides read TGTGCCAGCAGCCGGTGGCCGGGGGGCTATAATTCACCCCTCCACTTT. The rearrangement uses TRBV7-3 and TRBJ1-6, with D possibly TRBD1 on 5 matching bases. Germline CDR1 reads SGHTA; CDR2 reads FQGTGA. The CDR3 contains 16 residues. V lost 5 bases to trimming and J lost 3 bases, with 14 bases between them.

The chain links TRBV7-3 to TRBJ1-1, with 8 bases aligning to TRBD1. V lost 2 bases and J lost 2; bases outside the gene matches: 1. Germline V gene data show CDR1 as SGHTA and CDR2 as FQGTGA. The CDR3 extends over 14 amino acids. CDR3 coding DNA: TGTGCCAGCAGCTTAGGGACAGGAAACACTGAAGCTTTCTTT. Encoded protein: CASSLGTGNTEAFF. The full variable domain, completed using reference TRBV7-3 and TRBJ1-1, is GAGVSQTPSNKVTEKGKYVELRCDPISGHTALYWYRQSLGQGPEFLIYFQGTGAADDSGLPNDRFFAVRPEGSVSTLKIQRTERGDSAVYLCASSLGTGNTEAFFGQGTRLTVV.